The 13 T cell receptor beta chains below come from one sample, sequenced in a study of shared clonotypes between healthy human individuals. Assay: immunoSEQ multiplex PCR; the TCRdb copy retains only in-frame clones and omits some. The sample consists of some 2 million clones, roughly 94% of them appearing once. Sequencing was performed on naive CD4+ T cells sorted from blood. Stated subset: CD45RA+ positively selected. These TCRs come from a man aged 18-30 years in good health.

The chain carries TRBV5-4 and TRBJ2-5; 11 positions match TRBD2. CDR3 length: 16 residues. Germline loops: CDR1 SGHNT, CDR2 YYREEE (reference sequence). V lost 5 bases and J lost 3; bases outside the gene matches: 9. CDR3 sequence: CASRSHIAGGKETQYF. CDR3 coding DNA: TGTGCCAGCAGGTCCCACATAGCGGGAGGGAAAGAGACCCAGTACTTC.

With respect to this clone: Other DNA sequences in this specimen translate into the identical CDR3. The V and J genes are TRBV18 and TRBJ1-1; 7 nucleotides match TRBD1. Germline CDR1 is KGHSH and CDR2 is LQKENI. CDR3 size: 13 residues. The V segment lost 6 bases and the J segment 6 bases; nucleotides outside the gene matches: 7. CDR3 protein: CASSQTGTAEAFF. The DNA for the CDR3 is TGTGCCAGCTCGCAAACTGGGACAGCTGAAGCTTTCTTT.

The chain combines TRBV19 with TRBJ1-1, with a tentative D call TRBD1 (5 bases). Germline V CDR1 and CDR2: LNHDA, SQIVND (reference sequence). The CDR3 is 13 residues long. V was shortened by 6 bases and J by 2 bases, with 10 bases between the two germline ends. The CDR3 nucleotides read TGTGCCAGTAGAAAGACAGTCAACACTGAAGCTTTCTTT. It encodes CASRKTVNTEAFF.

V gene TRBV5-1 combines with J gene TRBJ2-2; either TRBD1 or TRBD2 may supply D (5 bases each). CDR1 and CDR2 from the germline V gene are SGHRS and YFSETQ. V lost 0 bases to trimming and J lost 0 bases, with 6 bases between them. The CDR3 contains 15 residues. The DNA for the CDR3 is TGCGCCAGCAGCTTGGTGGGACCGAACACCGGGGAGCTGTTTTTT. Translating gives CASSLVGPNTGELFF.

The chain uses TRBV7-2 and TRBJ1-1; D is unresolved. Germline V CDR1 and CDR2: SGHTA, FQGNSA. The CDR3 loop spans 13 amino acids. The V and J ends lost 1 base and 5 bases respectively, with 8 bases between them. CDR3 residues: CASSLEWRTEAFF. The CDR3 nucleotides read TGTGCCAGCAGCTTAGAGTGGAGGACTGAAGCTTTCTTT. The whole variable domain, filled in from reference TRBV7-2 and TRBJ1-1, reads GAGVSQSPSNKVTEKGKDVELRCDPISGHTALYWYRQSLGQGLEFLIYFQGNSAPDKSGLPSDRFSAERTGGSVSTLTIQRTQQEDSAVYLCASSLEWRTEAFFGQGTRLTVV.

The chain uses TRBV18 and TRBJ1-1, with 10 bases lining up with TRBD1. This CDR3 comprises 16 residues. V lost 6 bases to trimming and J lost 3 bases; unmatched junction nucleotides: 10. CDR1 is KGHSH and CDR2 is LQKENI in the germline V gene. CDR3 bases: TGTGCCAGCTCGTCGACAGGGGGCGTTGGGCACACTGAAGCTTTCTTT. As protein: CASSSTGGVGHTEAFF.

The DNA of the CDR3 is TGTGCCAGCAGTGGCCAGATGACCCAGTACTTC. The encoded protein is CASSGQMTQYF. This sequence joins TRBV6-6 and TRBJ2-5; D remains unclear. This CDR3 region has 11 residues. Germline CDR1 reads MNHNY; CDR2 reads SVGAGI (reference sequence). Deletions cut 5 bases from V and 7 bases from J, with 8 bases between.

The chain links TRBV2 to TRBJ1-1; D might be TRBD1 (5 bases). Germline lookup yields CDR1 SNHLY and CDR2 FYNNEI. The CDR3 spans 14 residues. V was clipped by 6 bases and J by 5 bases, with 16 bases between them. CDR3 bases: TGTGCCAGCAGAGAGGGACGTGGGGTTACTGAAGCTTTCTTT. Encoded protein: CASREGRGVTEAFF.

This chain joins TRBV30 and TRBJ1-6; D is uncertain. V lost 3 bases and J 3 bases, leaving 9 bases between the germline ends. The CDR3 runs to 14 residues. Germline CDR1 reads GTSNPN; CDR2 reads SVGIG (reference sequence). In DNA, the CDR3 is TGTGCCTGGAGGCCCCCGGGCTATAATTCACCCCTCCACTTT. It is translated as CAWRPPGYNSPLHF.

This clone was detected only once. The V gene is TRBV7-9, the J gene TRBJ1-1; D is ambiguous. V was pared by 3 bases and J by 3 bases, with 8 bases between. The CDR3 contains 13 residues. The germline V gene has CDR1 SEHNR and CDR2 FQNEAQ (reference sequence). CDR3 sequence (DNA): TGTGCCAGCAGCTTCAGACGGGACACTGAAGCTTTCTTT. This sequence encodes CASSFRRDTEAFF.

Remarks on this clone: At the DNA level, this CDR3 is encoded by other sequences in the same sample as well. The CDR3 loop is CASSLEGYGYTF. The CDR3 region has the DNA TGTGCCAGCAGCTTAGAAGGGTATGGCTACACCTTC. The chain recombines TRBV7-2 with TRBJ1-2; D remains unclear. This CDR3 is built from 12 residues. V was pared by 1 base and J by 5 bases, with 5 bases between. Germline V gives CDR1 SGHTA, CDR2 FQGNSA. Combining the CDR3 with reference TRBV7-2 and TRBJ1-2 gives the whole variable domain GAGVSQSPSNKVTEKGKDVELRCDPISGHTALYWYRQSLGQGLEFLIYFQGNSAPDKSGLPSDRFSAERTGGSVSTLTIQRTQQEDSAVYLCASSLEGYGYTFGSGTRLTVV.

The rearrangement links TRBV5-1 to TRBJ2-3; TRBD1 agrees at 10 bases. The CDR3 spans 13 residues. Germline loops: CDR1 SGHRS, CDR2 YFSETQ. The V segment lost 0 bases and the J segment 14 bases; nucleotides outside the gene matches: 6. The CDR3 nucleotides are TGCGCCAGCAGCTTGGCGGGGACAGGGGCCGGGTATTTT. Protein: CASSLAGTGAGYF. Complete variable domain (other parts from reference TRBV5-1 and TRBJ2-3): KAGVTQTPRYLIKTRGQQVTLSCSPISGHRSVSWYQQTPGQGLQFLFEYFSETQRNKGNFPGRFSGRQFSNSRSEMNVSTLELGDSALYLCASSLAGTGAGYFGPGTRLTVL.

This chain links TRBV7-6 with TRBJ2-5; 9 bases are a match to TRBD2. Germline loops: CDR1 SGHVS, CDR2 FNYEAQ. The CDR3 runs to 15 residues. The ends lost 2 bases at V and 5 bases at J; junction bases unmatched: 6. This CDR3 is CASSLMAGGGETQYF. The CDR3 DNA reads as TGTGCCAGCAGCTTAATGGCGGGAGGGGGGGAGACCCAGTACTTC. Variable domain in full (rest from reference TRBV7-6 and TRBJ2-5): GAGVSQSPRYKVTKRGQDVALRCDPISGHVSLYWYRQALGQGPEFLTYFNYEAQQDKSGLPNDRFSAERPEGSISTLTIQRTEQRDSAMYRCASSLMAGGGETQYFGPGTRLLVL.